The subject of this entry is one T cell receptor (beta chain). Original processing notes: By means of reference gene primer amplification, nucleated cell counts were estimated. This table comes from immunoSEQ multiplex PCR, and its TCRdb copy is limited to in-frame clones, with some not included. V and J calls plus clone size are reproduced from that table; the DNA served to infer D and trimming. The data contain approximately 82,000 clones, 85% to 95% of them seen just once; the ten biggest clones take up 6.3%. The entry originates in a study of blood T cell repertoires in COVID-19. About the study: Whether acute or convalescent, the COVID-19 samples came from the United States, Italy and Spain. The cDNA or gDNA used as material had been derived from T cells, B-cell-depleted T cells, or PBMCs.

This CDR3 has 15 residues. Trimming took 3 bases from V and 4 from J, leaving 14 bases between them. CDR1 is LNHDA and CDR2 is SQIVND in the germline V gene (reference sequence). Sequencing was carried out using peripheral blood. The chain carries TRBV19 and TRBJ2-3, with D possibly matching TRBD2 (6 bases). This sequence originates from a woman aged 55-69 years with active COVID-19. The CDR3: CASSINHSGADTQYF. The CDR3 nucleotides are TGTGCCAGTAGTATTAACCACTCGGGAGCAGATACGCAGTATTTT.